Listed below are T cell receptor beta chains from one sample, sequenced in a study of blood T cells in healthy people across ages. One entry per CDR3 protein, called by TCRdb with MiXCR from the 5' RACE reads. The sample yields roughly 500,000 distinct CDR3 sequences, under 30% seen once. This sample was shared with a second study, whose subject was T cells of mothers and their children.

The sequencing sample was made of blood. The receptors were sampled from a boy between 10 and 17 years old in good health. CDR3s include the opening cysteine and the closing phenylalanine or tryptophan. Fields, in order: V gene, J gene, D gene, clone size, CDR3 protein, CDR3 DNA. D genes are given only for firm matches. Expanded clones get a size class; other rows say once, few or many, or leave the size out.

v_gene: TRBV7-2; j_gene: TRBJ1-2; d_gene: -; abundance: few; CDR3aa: CASRLRSRGLDYGYTF; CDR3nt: TGTGCCAGCAGACTAAGATCCCGGGGACTGGACTATGGCTACACCTTC
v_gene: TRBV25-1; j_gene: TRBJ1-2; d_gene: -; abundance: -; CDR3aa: CASSDETSGRGYTF; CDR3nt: TGTGCCAGCAGTGATGAGACTTCAGGAAGGGGCTACACCTTC
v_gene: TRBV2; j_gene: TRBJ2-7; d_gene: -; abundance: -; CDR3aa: CASKLLAYEQYF; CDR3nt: TGTGCCAGCAAACTACTAGCCTACGAGCAGTACTTC
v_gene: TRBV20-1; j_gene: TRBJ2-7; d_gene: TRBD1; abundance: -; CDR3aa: CSAPGTGDPYEQYF; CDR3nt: TGCAGTGCTCCCGGGACAGGCGACCCCTACGAGCAGTACTTC
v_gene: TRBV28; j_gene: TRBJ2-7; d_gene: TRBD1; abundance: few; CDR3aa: CASRGGQGVPYEQYF; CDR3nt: TGTGCCAGCAGGGGGGGACAGGGGGTACCCTACGAGCAGTACTTC
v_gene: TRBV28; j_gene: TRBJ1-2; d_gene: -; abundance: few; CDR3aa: CASTETGLNYGYTF; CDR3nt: TGTGCCAGCACCGAGACAGGCCTTAACTATGGCTACACCTTC
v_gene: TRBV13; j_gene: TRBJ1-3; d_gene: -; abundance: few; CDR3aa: CASSYNTAVSGNTIYF; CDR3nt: TGTGCCAGCAGCTACAATACGGCGGTCTCTGGAAACACCATATATTTT
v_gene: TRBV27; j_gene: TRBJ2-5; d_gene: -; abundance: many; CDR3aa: CASSPDAVTQYF; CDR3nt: TGTGCCAGCAGTCCCGACGCGGTGACCCAGTACTTC
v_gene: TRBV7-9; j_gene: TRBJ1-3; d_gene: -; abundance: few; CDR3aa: CASSGTGSGNTIYF; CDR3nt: TGTGCCAGCAGCGGGACGGGCTCTGGAAACACCATATATTTT
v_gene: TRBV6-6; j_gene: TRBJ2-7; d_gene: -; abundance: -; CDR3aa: CASSYPPYEQYF; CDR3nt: TGTGCCAGCAGTTACCCGCCCTACGAGCAGTACTTC
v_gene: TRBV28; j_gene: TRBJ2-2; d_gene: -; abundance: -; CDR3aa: CASSYRARELKELFF; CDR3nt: TGTGCCAGCAGTTACAGGGCTCGGGAGCTAAAGGAGCTGTTTTTT